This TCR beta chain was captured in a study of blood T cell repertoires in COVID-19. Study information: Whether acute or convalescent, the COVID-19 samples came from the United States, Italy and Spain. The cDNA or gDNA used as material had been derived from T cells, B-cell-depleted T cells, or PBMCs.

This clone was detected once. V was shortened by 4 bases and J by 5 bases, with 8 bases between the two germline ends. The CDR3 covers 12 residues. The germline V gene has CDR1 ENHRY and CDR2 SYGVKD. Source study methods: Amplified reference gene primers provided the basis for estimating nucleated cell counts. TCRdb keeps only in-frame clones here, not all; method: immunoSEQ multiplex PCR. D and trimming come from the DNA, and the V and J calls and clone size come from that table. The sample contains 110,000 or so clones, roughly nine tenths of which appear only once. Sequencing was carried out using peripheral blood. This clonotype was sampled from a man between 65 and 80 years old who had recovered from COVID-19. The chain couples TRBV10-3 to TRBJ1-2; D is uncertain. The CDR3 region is CAISVDTYGYTF. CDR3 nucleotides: TGTGCCATCAGTGTAGACACATATGGCTACACCTTC.